One sample yielded the 19 T cell receptor beta chains listed below, sequenced in a study of blood T cells in healthy people across ages. With a J-beta primer mix and a sample-barcoded 5' primer, a second PCR ran 7 to 11 cycles. One entry per CDR3 protein results from TCRdb running MiXCR on the 5' RACE reads. The table shows about 1.4 million distinct CDR3 sequences, with 45% to 70% occurring only once. The sample comprised blood. Every receptor here comes from a man aged 18 to 29 in good health.

The chain links TRBV10-3 to TRBJ2-2; maybe TRBD2 (6 bases). Trimming stripped 3 bases from V and 6 bases from J, with 11 bases between. The length of the CDR3 is 14 residues. Germline V gives CDR1 ENHRY, CDR2 SYGVKD. The CDR3 sequence is CAISEGDSSGELFF. CDR3 coding DNA: TGTGCCATCAGTGAAGGGGACTCCTCCGGGGAGCTGTTTTTT.

This clonotype was recorded a few times. The chain carries TRBV25-1 and TRBJ2-2; possibly TRBD1 or TRBD2 for D (6 bases each). Germline assignment: CDR1 MGHDK and CDR2 SYGVNS. The CDR3 spans 13 residues. Trimming shortened V by 7 bases and J by 7 bases, and 13 bases separated the two germline ends. As DNA, the CDR3 is TGTGCCAGCACCTGGGGGGCAGGCGGGGAGCTGTTTTTT. Protein product: CASTWGAGGELFF.

The chain recombines TRBV5-1 with TRBJ1-1; unclear D gene. CDR3 length: 16 amino acids. The V and J ends lost 6 bases and 1 base respectively, with 19 bases between them. Per the germline V gene, CDR1 is SGHRS and CDR2 is YFSETQ. As DNA, the CDR3 is TGCGCCAGCATAGACCGAGCAAATACAGAGAACACTGAAGCTTTCTTT. Translation: CASIDRANTENTEAFF.

The chain employs TRBV20-1 and TRBJ2-7; 10 bases are shared with TRBD2. CDR3 length equals 15 residues. The junction had 5 bases not matched to a gene; V was cut back by 0 bases and J by 3 bases. Germline V gives CDR1 DFQATT, CDR2 SNEGSKA (reference sequence). The CDR3 reads CSARDLTSGYYEQYF. Written as DNA, the CDR3 is TGCAGTGCTAGAGATCTGACTAGCGGGTACTACGAGCAGTACTTC.

This clonotype has a handful of counts. The chain links TRBV4-1 to TRBJ1-1, with D maybe TRBD1 (5 bases). V was shortened by 0 bases and J by 11 bases, with 16 bases between the two germline ends. Germline CDR1 reads MGHRA; CDR2 reads YSYEKL. This CDR3 has 14 amino acids. The CDR3 loop reads CASSQDPKGQRAFF. The CDR3 DNA follows: TGCGCCAGCAGCCAAGACCCGAAGGGGCAGAGGGCTTTCTTT.

The gene calls are TRBV4-1 and TRBJ2-3; D might be TRBD2 (6 bases). CDR1 is MGHRA, CDR2 YSYEKL, per germline. This CDR3 is 18 amino acids long. Trimming took off 5 bases at V and 1 base at J, with 22 bases between the two ends. The CDR3 loop is CASSSREWRRDGTDTQYF. In nucleotides, the CDR3 is TGCGCCAGCAGCTCAAGAGAGTGGCGGAGGGATGGCACAGATACGCAGTATTTT.

The genes are TRBV29-1 and TRBJ2-6, with 9 bases aligning to TRBD1. V was clipped by 1 base and J by 3 bases; unmatched bases: 7. The CDR3 loop spans 17 amino acids. Germline CDR1 and CDR2: SQVTM and ANQGSEA. CDR3 loop: CSVEVTGGLSGANVLTF. CDR3 sequence (DNA): TGCAGCGTTGAAGTAACAGGGGGCTTAAGTGGGGCCAACGTCCTGACTTTC. Full variable domain (rest looked up from reference TRBV29-1 and TRBJ2-6): SAVISQKPSRDICQRGTSLTIQCQVDSQVTMMFWYRQQPGQSLTLIATANQGSEATYESGFVIDKFPISRPNLTFSTLTVSNMSPEDSSIYLCSVEVTGGLSGANVLTFGAGSRLTVL.

This rearrangement joins TRBV20-1 to TRBJ1-2; D uncertain. Germline V CDR1 and CDR2: DFQATT, SNEGSKA (reference sequence). The CDR3 is made up of 11 amino acids. The ends were cut back, 5 bases at V and 4 bases at J, with 8 bases in the middle. The DNA for the CDR3 is TGCAGTGCTCCGAGTTCCTATGGCTACACCTTC. Its translation is CSAPSSYGYTF.

A single count supports this clonotype. The chain joins TRBV27 to TRBJ1-6; D remains ambiguous. V was clipped by 2 bases and J by 7 bases, with 12 bases between them. The germline V gene has CDR1 MNHEY and CDR2 SMNVEV (reference sequence). This CDR3 has 15 residues. CDR3 residues: CASSLGPSLNSPLHF. For the CDR3, the DNA is TGTGCCAGCAGTTTAGGGCCGTCCTTAAATTCACCCCTCCACTTT.

The chain combines TRBV11-2 with TRBJ2-7; the D is unclear. There are 16 residues in the CDR3. V lost 4 bases and J 3 bases, leaving 19 bases between the germline ends. Germline CDR1 reads SGHAT; CDR2 reads FQNNGV. In DNA, the CDR3 is TGTGCCAGCAGCTCCTACCCTAGGACGAGGAACTACGAGCAGTACTTC. Translated, it gives CASSSYPRTRNYEQYF.

This rearrangement joins TRBV5-1 to TRBJ1-1, with 9 bases lining up with TRBD1. The germline V gene encodes CDR1 SGHRS and CDR2 YFSETQ. The CDR3 is made up of 15 amino acids. J lost 5 bases, V lost 1 base, and 6 bases had no gene match. CDR3 protein: CASSLTGQGGTEAFF. CDR3 DNA: TGCGCCAGCAGCTTGACGGGACAGGGCGGAACTGAAGCTTTCTTT.

As regards this clonotype: The junction does not match germline at one end; this may be a read error. The V gene is TRBV6-6, the J gene TRBJ1-1; D is uncertain. CDR1 is MNHNY and CDR2 is SVGAGI in the germline V gene (reference sequence). The CDR3 totals 12 residues. CDR3 nucleotide sequence: TGTGCCAGCAGCCCAGGACGGTATGAAGCTCTCTTT. Protein product: CASSPGRYEALF.

V is TRBV27 and J is TRBJ2-4, with 7 bases that match TRBD1. The better agreement between TRBJ2-7 and the DNA end casts doubt on the J call. Germline assignment: CDR1 MNHEY and CDR2 SMNVEV (reference sequence). This CDR3 contains 14 residues. DNA for the CDR3: TGTGCCAGCAGACCCCGACAGGGACCCTACGAGCAGTACTTC. Translation gives CASRPRQGPYEQYF.

This chain links TRBV5-1 with TRBJ2-1, with 10 bases fitting TRBD2. Trimming removed 2 bases from V and 6 bases from J; junction bases left unmatched: 8. The CDR3 consists of 16 residues. CDR1 and CDR2 from the germline V gene are SGHRS and YFSETQ. The CDR3 spells CASSFQAGGPGNEQFF. DNA for the CDR3: TGCGCCAGCAGCTTTCAAGCGGGAGGGCCTGGCAATGAGCAGTTCTTC.

This clonotype was observed a few times. The chain combines TRBV29-1 with TRBJ2-1; D remains unclear. The CDR3 runs to 12 residues. Trimming took 4 bases from V and 3 from J, leaving 7 bases between them. The germline V gene has CDR1 SQVTM and CDR2 ANQGSEA. As DNA, the CDR3 is TGCAGCGTTGTGGATATCTACAATGAGCAGTTCTTC. It translates to CSVVDIYNEQFF.

The chain combines TRBV30 with TRBJ2-3; D unresolved. From germline, CDR1 is GTSNPN and CDR2 SVGIG (reference sequence). Trimming stripped 5 bases from V and 0 bases from J, with 9 bases between. The CDR3 has 13 amino acids. The CDR3 nucleotides read TGTGCCTGGTTTACGCCTAGCACAGATACGCAGTATTTT. Amino acids: CAWFTPSTDTQYF.

This clonotype turned up a few times. The V call is TRBV7-2, the J call TRBJ2-3; the match to TRBD2 covers 9 bases. CDR1 SGHTA and CDR2 FQGNSA come from the germline V gene. The CDR3 is 16 amino acids. J was trimmed by 1 base and V by 4 bases; bases with no gene match: 6. The CDR3 DNA follows: TGTGCCAGCAGCTCCCGGGTAGCGGGGGGCACAGATACGCAGTATTTT. This gives the protein CASSSRVAGGTDTQYF.

This sequence joins TRBV7-9 and TRBJ1-3; 7 positions match TRBD1. CDR1 SEHNR and CDR2 FQNEAQ come from the germline V gene (reference sequence). Trimming took 5 bases from V and 2 from J; bases not matched to a gene: 3. This CDR3 has 14 amino acids. The CDR3 loop is CASSPGQTGNTIYF. The CDR3 DNA follows: TGTGCCAGCAGCCCGGGACAGACTGGAAACACCATATATTTT.

The V and J genes are TRBV4-1 and TRBJ2-4, with D possibly being TRBD1 or TRBD2 (6 bases each). The V gene lost 4 bases and the J gene lost 9 bases, with 13 bases spanning the gap. The CDR3 runs to 13 residues. Per the germline V gene, CDR1 is MGHRA and CDR2 is YSYEKL. The CDR3 loop is CASSPTRGAIQYF. The CDR3, as DNA: TGCGCCAGCAGCCCTACAAGGGGGGCCATTCAGTACTTC.